This record looks at one T cell receptor beta chain sequence and its context. No antigen is known for it. Base qualities are not provided; no much larger clone lies one nucleotide away. This sample stems from a study of cytomegalovirus exposure and HLA in healthy donors (dated by TCRdb to 2017 to 2019). Concerning the study at large: The 670 or so repertoires of the first cohort and the roughly 110 validation repertoires were produced on the same platform, according to a later analysis. The aim of the study was to test whether cataloging public T cell receptors could identify signatures of past pathogen exposure. In addition to the first cohort of about 650 subjects, a separate validation cohort of around 110 different subjects was used. To predict cytomegalovirus infection status, the study combined high-throughput TCR immunosequencing, statistical association of individual TCRs with disease status, and machine learning.

The library was made by the immunoSEQ multiplex PCR assay. Concerning the study's data processing: A statistical classification framework was built for diagnosing cytomegalovirus status from the catalog of TCR beta chain sequences. This immuneACCESS table, as held by TCRdb, lists in-frame sequences with V and J called but not all clones. Of the missing ones, under half trace to an unresolved V gene in checked studies; the others have no known cause. Clone size and V and J calls were adopted from that table, with D and trimming inferred from the DNA. This sample lists more than 300,000 clones; approximately 90% were detected once. Jointly, the top ten make up 0.65% to 0.85% of the sample. Broader findings and caveats from the paper: A later analysis found that TCRs clustered in the first cohort also tended to co-occur in the 130 or so validation repertoires, with approximately 95% of cluster scores above 0. The study gave a list of about 150 TCR beta chains associated with cytomegalovirus. Most TCR sequences were seen in very few donors, while some public TCRs were found in many individuals. All 120 or so repertoires were used to score co-occurrence in the validation cohort in a later analysis, because that analysis had no HLA typing for the cohort. In vitro tests confirmed that three of the cytomegalovirus-associated TCR beta chains recognize cytomegalovirus antigens. In both the original and validation cohorts, the classifier was reported to diagnose cytomegalovirus status with high specificity and sensitivity. The authors suggested that the approach could potentially be generalized to other disease states and immunological phenotypes.

Donors formed part of the validation cohort, which comprised over a hundred subjects and was distinct from the first cohort of 690 or so subjects. The CDR3, from cysteine to phenylalanine, totals 15 residues. The entry retains the CDR3 DNA only, 45 bases that are in frame from base 1. Trimmed from V: 6 bases; trimmed from J: 5 bases; junction bases lacking a gene match: 12. As encoded in the germline V gene, CDR1 is SQVTM while CDR2 is ANQGSEA. The sequence came from a young woman in good health and CMV-seronegative. The chain couples TRBV29-1 to TRBJ2-7, with TRBD2 matching 11 junction bases. Specimen: PBMCs. Here is the DNA: TGCAGCGTGGCCGGACTAGCGGGCGTCGGGAACGAGCAGTACTTC. Its product reads: CSVAGLAGVGNEQYF.